A single sample is the source of the 6 T cell receptor beta chains below, sequenced in a study of cytomegalovirus exposure and HLA in healthy donors. Clones were sequenced by immunoSEQ multiplex PCR, and TCRdb holds only the in-frame ones, with some missing. The profile covers approximately 300,000 clones, with 87% appearing a single time and more than 0.9% taken by the ten largest. Specimen: PBMCs. The receptor source for this set is a woman aged 30 to 39 in good health and CMV-seropositive.

The chain couples TRBV27 to TRBJ1-2; 8 bases fit TRBD1. J lost 8 bases, V lost 5 bases, and 4 bases had no gene match. Germline lookup yields CDR1 MNHEY and CDR2 SMNVEV (reference sequence). The CDR3 is 12 amino acids. Here the CDR3 reads CASSPRTGGYTF. CDR3 DNA: TGTGCCAGCAGTCCACGGACAGGGGGCTACACCTTC.

The V gene is TRBV7-2, the J gene TRBJ1-1; D is uncertain. Between the trimmed V and J ends, which lost 5 bases and 11 bases, there was a span of 15 bases. The CDR3 length is 12 residues. Germline CDR1 is SGHTA and CDR2 is FQGNSA. CDR3 in amino acids: CASSTPGSWAFF. The CDR3 DNA is TGTGCCAGCAGCACCCCCGGGTCGTGGGCTTTCTTT.

The CDR3 loop is CASRDGQLNTEAFF. DNA of the CDR3: TGTGCCAGCAGGGACGGACAGCTAAACACTGAAGCTTTCTTT. The chain joins TRBV2 to TRBJ1-1; TRBD1 might be the D (6 bases). This CDR3 spans 14 amino acids. In germline, CDR1 is SNHLY, CDR2 FYNNEI. V was trimmed by 6 bases and J by 2 bases, leaving 13 bases between them.

V is TRBV7-8 and J is TRBJ1-5; 7 nucleotides align to TRBD1. The CDR3 totals 18 residues. V gave up 9 bases and J gave up 0 bases; unmatched junction bases: 17. Germline values: CDR1 SGHVS, CDR2 FQNEAQ. The CDR3 DNA sequence: TGTGCCAGGGGTCCCGATGGACAGGCCCAATATAGCAATCAGCCCCAGCATTTT. Residues: CARGPDGQAQYSNQPQHF.

The chain joins TRBV5-1 to TRBJ2-7; D is undetermined. CDR1 is SGHRS and CDR2 is YFSETQ in the germline V gene. The CDR3 spans 15 residues. Trimming shortened V by 1 base and J by 6 bases, and 17 bases separated the two germline ends. The CDR3 is CASSLTWEGRFEQYF. Written as DNA, the CDR3 is TGCGCCAGCAGCTTGACGTGGGAAGGACGTTTCGAGCAGTACTTC.

The chain carries TRBV28 and TRBJ1-1, with D perhaps TRBD1 (5 bases). The CDR3 spans 15 residues. The germline V gene encodes CDR1 MDHEN and CDR2 SYDVKM. Trimming pared 4 bases from V and 0 bases from J, leaving 12 bases between. The CDR3 nucleotides read TGTGCCAGCAGTTCGATCAGGGCTATGAACACTGAAGCTTTCTTT. It specifies CASSSIRAMNTEAFF.